Listed here are 19 T cell receptor beta chains from one sample, sequenced in a study of shared clonotypes between healthy human individuals (TCRdb year 2020). The library came from the immunoSEQ multiplex PCR assay. Here the immuneACCESS table is served through TCRdb, limited to in-frame sequences with V and J called. Missing clones are a known gap in these copies; in checked studies unresolved V genes cover under half, and the rest lacks a known reason. The sample has under 2.5 million clones on record, 92% of them singletons. The top ten clones comprise around 0.35% of the sample. The sequenced sample consisted of naive CD4+ T cells from PBMCs. Interpreted using the paper, the cell subset or site label stands for: CD45RA+ positively selected. The receptor set was obtained from a man aged 18 to 29 in good health. Some clones in this sample may be carry-over from other donors' samples.

This clone has more than one count but fewer than ten. The chain combines TRBV29-1 with TRBJ1-1; TRBD1 is a possible D gene (5 bases). CDR3 size: 13 residues. V lost 6 bases to trimming and J lost 1 base, with 12 bases between them. Germline values: CDR1 SQVTM, CDR2 ANQGSEA. CDR3 sequence reads: CSVHRSGNTEAFF. Here the CDR3 DNA reads TGCAGCGTCCACAGGTCAGGGAACACTGAAGCTTTCTTT.

The genes are TRBV5-1 and TRBJ2-1; the D gene could be TRBD1 or TRBD2 (6 bases each). In germline, CDR1 is SGHRS, CDR2 YFSETQ. This CDR3 spans 15 amino acids. The V and J ends lost 4 bases and 9 bases respectively, with 20 bases between them. The CDR3 loop reads CASSQLAAEGVEQFF. The CDR3 DNA is TGCGCCAGCAGCCAACTAGCCGCCGAGGGGGTTGAGCAGTTCTTC.

This clone was seen just once. The chain couples TRBV7-9 to TRBJ2-1; TRBD1 is a possible D gene (5 bases). The CDR3 runs to 14 residues. V gave up 8 bases and J gave up 2 bases, with 13 bases separating them. CDR1 and CDR2 (germline): SEHNR, FQNEAQ (reference sequence). CDR3 in DNA: TGTGCCAGCGGCAAAGGGGCCGCCTACAATGAGCAGTTCTTC. This encodes CASGKGAAYNEQFF.

This chain links TRBV19 with TRBJ2-7, with D perhaps TRBD1 or TRBD2 (5 bases each). The length of the CDR3 is 14 residues. With 9 bases removed from V and 2 bases from J, the gap between germline ends came to 17 bases. Germline V gene lookup returns CDR1 LNHDA and CDR2 SQIVND (reference sequence). The CDR3 sequence is CASRKRDPPYEQYF. DNA of the CDR3: TGTGCCAGCAGGAAGAGGGACCCTCCCTACGAGCAGTACTTC.

The CDR3 sequence is CATSRDVKSQGTEAFF. The CDR3 bases are TGTGCCACCAGCAGAGATGTGAAGTCTCAAGGGACTGAAGCTTTCTTT. This chain joins TRBV15 and TRBJ1-1, with D unresolved. CDR1 is LNHNV and CDR2 is YYDKDF in the germline V gene (reference sequence). The CDR3 runs to 16 residues. V lost 0 bases and J 5 bases, leaving 16 bases between the germline ends.

The CDR3 loop reads CSVEGAQRTDTQYF. The CDR3 bases are TGCAGCGTTGAAGGGGCGCAAAGGACAGATACGCAGTATTTT. J is TRBJ2-3 and V is TRBV29-1; no definite D call. V shed 1 base and J shed 3 bases, with 11 bases lying between them. CDR1 is SQVTM, CDR2 ANQGSEA, per germline. There are 14 residues in the CDR3.

The chain joins TRBV7-2 to TRBJ1-2; perhaps TRBD1 as D (5 bases). V lost 6 bases and J lost 3, with 14 bases in between. Per germline, CDR1 SGHTA and CDR2 FQGNSA. The CDR3 loop spans 14 amino acids. The CDR3: CASSSRGADYGYTF. CDR3 nucleotide sequence: TGTGCCAGCAGTTCCAGAGGGGCAGACTATGGCTACACCTTC.

Only one count was recorded for this clone. V gene TRBV19 combines with J gene TRBJ1-5; unclear D gene. The V gene's germline CDR1 is LNHDA and CDR2 SQIVND (reference sequence). This CDR3 contains 14 residues. Trimming left V 7 bases short and J 3 bases short, with 13 bases between. The CDR3 spells CASTEDLLNQPQHF. Here the CDR3 DNA reads TGTGCCAGTACCGAGGACCTACTCAATCAGCCCCAGCATTTT. Supplemented by reference TRBV19 and TRBJ1-5, the full variable domain reads DGGITQSPKYLFRKEGQNVTLSCEQNLNHDAMYWYRQDPGQGLRLIYYSQIVNDFQKGDIAEGYSVSREKKESFPLTVTSAQKNPTAFYLCASTEDLLNQPQHFGDGTRLSIL.

In regard to this clone: In the same sample, other DNA sequences code for this CDR3. The chain recombines TRBV28 with TRBJ2-4; TRBD2 aligns across 7 bases. After removal of 1 base from V and 9 bases from J, the junction contained 0 bases not matched to a gene. This CDR3 spans 12 amino acids. Germline V gene data show CDR1 as MDHEN and CDR2 as SYDVKM. Written as DNA, the CDR3 is TGTGCCAGCAGTTTATCGGGGGGCATTCAGTACTTC. Translating gives CASSLSGGIQYF.

The table lists this clone with a few counts. The rearrangement uses TRBV4-1 and TRBJ1-1, with D possibly being TRBD1 (5 bases). Germline V CDR1 and CDR2: MGHRA, YSYEKL. The V end was cut by 5 bases, the J end by 5 bases, with 18 bases between. The CDR3 consists of 15 residues. CDR3 loop: CASSIRSTERTEAFF. The CDR3, as DNA: TGCGCCAGCAGCATACGTTCGACAGAACGGACTGAAGCTTTCTTT.

The chain employs TRBV18 and TRBJ2-7; a possible D gene is TRBD1 (5 bases). This CDR3 region has 14 residues. CDR1 and CDR2 from the germline V gene are KGHSH and LQKENI. V dropped 5 bases and J dropped 6 bases, with 17 bases sitting between them. CDR3 sequence reads: CASSASKGKVEQYF. For the CDR3, the DNA is TGTGCCAGCTCAGCGTCCAAGGGGAAGGTCGAGCAGTACTTC.

This sequence joins TRBV29-1 and TRBJ2-1, with unresolved D. The germline CDR1 and CDR2 sequences are SQVTM and ANQGSEA. V was trimmed by 4 bases and J by 2 bases, leaving 9 bases between them. The CDR3 is made up of 13 amino acids. The CDR3 sequence is CSVARVPYNEQFF. CDR3 DNA: TGCAGCGTTGCCCGGGTCCCCTACAATGAGCAGTTCTTC.

The chain employs TRBV19 and TRBJ1-1, with unresolved D. Germline V lookup: CDR1 LNHDA, CDR2 SQIVND (reference sequence). The ends were cut back, 3 bases at V and 10 bases at J, with 12 bases in the middle. The CDR3 spans 12 residues. CDR3 region: CASSMATGIAFF. DNA of the CDR3: TGTGCCAGTAGTATGGCAACGGGCATAGCTTTCTTT. Using reference TRBV19 and TRBJ1-1 for the parts outside the CDR3, the full variable domain is DGGITQSPKYLFRKEGQNVTLSCEQNLNHDAMYWYRQDPGQGLRLIYYSQIVNDFQKGDIAEGYSVSREKKESFPLTVTSAQKNPTAFYLCASSMATGIAFFGQGTRLTVV.

The chain carries TRBV7-8 and TRBJ2-4; D not certain. This CDR3 has 13 amino acids. From germline, CDR1 is SGHVS and CDR2 FQNEAQ. V was cut by 1 base and J by 6 bases, with 7 bases left in between. Written as DNA, the CDR3 is TGTGCCAGCAGCTTAGGTGCGTTAAACATTCAGTACTTC. Translating gives CASSLGALNIQYF. Combining the CDR3 with reference TRBV7-8 and TRBJ2-4 gives the whole variable domain GAGVSQSPRYKVAKRGQDVALRCDPISGHVSLFWYQQALGQGPEFLTYFQNEAQLDKSGLPSDRFFAERPEGSVSTLKIQRTQQEDSAVYLCASSLGALNIQYFGAGTRLSVL.

Worth noting for this clone: The same CDR3 also results from other DNA sequences found in this sample. The chain recombines TRBV6-5 with TRBJ2-7, with 10 positions matching TRBD1. Germline CDR1 MNHEY, CDR2 SVGAGI. V was pared by 0 bases and J by 7 bases, with 0 bases of the junction left unmatched. The CDR3 is 13 amino acids. The CDR3 DNA sequence: TGTGCCAGCAGTTACTCGGGACAGGGGGAGCAGTACTTC. This gives the protein CASSYSGQGEQYF.

The chain carries TRBV6-5 and TRBJ2-7; 11 bases are shared with TRBD2. Germline lookup yields CDR1 MNHEY and CDR2 SVGAGI. The length of the CDR3 is 13 residues. Trimming at V came to 9 bases and at J to 4 bases, leaving 5 bases not matched to a gene. CDR3 amino acids: CASRLAGPYEQYF. CDR3 in DNA: TGTGCCAGTCGACTAGCGGGGCCTTACGAGCAGTACTTC.

This chain uses TRBV4-3 with TRBJ2-7, with 7 nucleotides matching TRBD1. Germline V CDR1 and CDR2: LGHNA, YSLEER. CDR3 length equals 13 residues. With 3 bases clipped from V and 5 bases from J, the junction kept 4 bases outside the gene matches. The CDR3 spells CASSHVQGNEQYF. CDR3 DNA: TGCGCCAGCAGCCATGTACAGGGGAACGAGCAGTACTTC.

V and J are TRBV5-1 and TRBJ2-1; TRBD1 is a possible D gene (6 bases). The V end lost 2 bases, the J end lost 5 bases, and 11 bases lay between the germline ends. Germline V gives CDR1 SGHRS, CDR2 YFSETQ. The CDR3 has 14 residues. CDR3 sequence: CASSLQGQHNEQFF. CDR3 nucleotide sequence: TGCGCCAGCAGCTTACAGGGCCAACACAATGAGCAGTTCTTC.

The V call is TRBV7-3, the J call TRBJ2-1, with D hard to call. The germline CDR1 and CDR2 sequences are SGHTA and FQGTGA. Trimming removed 5 bases at V and 4 bases at J, with 18 bases between. The CDR3 is made up of 16 amino acids. This CDR3 is CASSPYPTLGYNEQFF. CDR3 DNA sequence: TGTGCCAGCAGCCCCTACCCAACCCTAGGATACAATGAGCAGTTCTTC.